This T cell receptor beta chain came from a study of shared clonotypes between healthy human individuals (dated by TCRdb to the early 2020s). Concerning the study at large: The cohort comprised two women and three men aged 18 to 49 years. Per donor, three plates each were used for CD4 naive and CD4 memory, two for CD8 naive, and one for CD8 memory. To estimate repertoire size and how much clonotype sharing occurs between individuals, the study deeply sequenced the blood TCR repertoires of about five healthy adults. To increase sequencing depth and limit assay-specific biases, TCR repertoire library preparation and sequencing were carried out by different laboratories using diverse techniques. Each donor's leukapheresis produced roughly between roughly 0.85 and 10 billion PBMCs.

There are a few counts of this clone. Its specific antigen is unknown. Qualities for individual bases were not recorded, and no much larger clone is one base off. CDR1 is given as MNHEY and CDR2 as SVGAGI, both from the germline V gene. The CDR3 measures 12 amino acids from cysteine to phenylalanine. The sequence is cut down to CDR3 DNA, 36 bases in frame from base 1. V loses 4 bases of germline sequence and J loses 4 bases, and the interval between the two ends is 7 bases. Broader findings and caveats from the paper: Sampling was limited to blood, and TCR repertoires in tissue likely differ from TCR repertoires in blood. The small number of donors limited the genetic and exposure-history diversity represented. Naive subsets generally had larger estimated clonotype richness than memory subsets did. Higher generation probabilities were observed for clonotypes shared by all four sorted-subset donors than for non-shared clonotypes. Based on pairwise subsampling, the degree of clonotype sharing among donors was expected to be affected by sequencing depth. Approximately 5% of naive CD4, 3.5% of naive CD8, around 2.3% of memory CD4, and approximately 0.4% of memory CD8 clonotypes were shared across several donors. Incomplete sequencing was indicated by rarefaction of sorted-subset datasets, despite the large sequencing depth.

Using the deep immunoSEQ assay, multiplex PCR amplified TCR CDR3 regions from genomic DNA. Extracted genomic DNA from each cell subset was distributed evenly across all wells of several immunoSEQ 96-well plates, and each plate was treated as a replicate. For sorted subsets, 200 ng of genomic DNA, equivalent to roughly 30,000 T cell genomes, went into each replicate PCR. The purified libraries were quantified using a Qubit 3.0 fluorometer, sized with a Bioanalyzer 2100, and then quantified again using the KAPA Library Quantification kit. A separate single-read 150-cycle Illumina NextSeq 550 flow cell was used to sequence each immunoSEQ 96-well plate. In the paper's pipeline: The immunoSEQ output contained only junctional sequences without quality scores, so filtering could not match that applied to full-length reads. Sequences were annotated with PyIR, a Python wrapper for IgBLAST v1.9, and V/J genes and CDR3 were assigned using IMGT germline references. Reads with weak V/J assignments (E-value above 1e-6), missing CDR3, stop codons, out-of-frame junctions, or ambiguous translated residues were removed. V3J clonotypes were defined as sequences sharing an identical inferred V gene, J gene, and CDR3 amino acid sequence. The percentage overlap between two repertoires was calculated by dividing the number of shared unique clonotypes by the size of the smaller repertoire. Richness of each repertoire was evaluated using RTK rarefaction, the Chao1 estimator, and Recon v2.1 estimates of unobserved clonotypes. OLGA was used to compute generation probabilities for all TCRbeta clonotypes that the gDNA method yielded from a handful of donors. The table was pulled from immuneACCESS by TCRdb, which kept in-frame rearrangements only. Such tables lose some clones; where checked, under half of the loss comes from unresolved V genes, and the rest has no known cause. That table gives V, J and clone size, and the DNA gave D and trimming. For this sample the table gives roughly 700,000 clones, of which approximately 79% were detected only once. Less than 2% of the sample rests with the top ten.

Donors were healthy HIV-negative adults with no recently reported acute infections or vaccinations. Every donor was a Caucasian adult residing in Nashville, Tennessee, USA. CD4+ T cells were enriched by magnetic negative selection, after which naive cells were positively selected on CD45RA and the negative fraction was taken as the memory subset. Blood was collected by leukapheresis, and PBMCs were isolated by Ficoll-Histopaque density gradient centrifugation and then cryopreserved in liquid nitrogen vapor phase. Analytical flow cytometry was used to check the purity and quantity of every magnetically sorted T cell population. From each sorted fraction, genomic DNA was isolated and quantified by UV absorbance on a Nanodrop 2000c.

The receptor was derived from a woman aged 30 to 39 in good health. This chain joins TRBV6-5 to TRBJ1-1, with an unclear D gene assignment. Input material: memory CD4+ T cells sorted from blood. The sample's cell subset or site label, in plain terms: CD45RA-negative fraction. The sequence in DNA is TGTGCCAGCAGTTCCCGGGGCACTGAAGCTTTCTTT. This yields the protein CASSSRGTEAFF.